This T cell receptor (beta chain) was recorded in a study of CD8+CD57+ T cells in acquired aplastic anemia. Overall study context: Sorted cells (CD4+ and CD8+) yielded DNA amounts that averaged roughly 3 ug. Researchers reported that healthy donors averaged about 11 million reads for CD4+ cells.

CDR3 length: 15 residues. Whole-study results and caveats: Patients and controls shared roughly 31 CD8+ CDR3 sequences, highly expressed in patients. Patients versus controls showed no significant CD8+ Simpson's diversity difference.

The TCR beta profiling, which covered VDJ combination and CDR3 sequence, was carried out using genomic DNA as the template. In TCRdb, the reads were re-called with MiXCR into one record per CDR3 protein. Of about 190,000 distinct CDR3 sequences in the sample, less than 65% were seen once. With regard to this clonotype: What it binds is unknown. A much bigger clone sits one base away, suggesting this may be a read error.

This sequence originates from a human donor in good health, serving as a control. The sequencing sample was made of sorted CD4+, CD8+, or CD8+CD57+ T cells (not recorded which) from PBMCs. V is TRBV12-3 or TRBV12-4 and J is TRBJ2-2; TRBD1 aligns across 7 bases. The CDR3 sequence: CASSLGDSYTGELVF. The CDR3 DNA is TGTGCCAGCAGTTTAGGGGACAGCTACACCGGGGAGCTGGTTTTT.